A single sample is the source of the 8 T cell receptor beta chains below, sequenced in a study of vaccination and CD4 T cells after COVID-19. The Oncomine TCR Beta short-read assay sequenced DNA from cultured CD4+ T cells. TCRdb itself ran the PCR reads through MiXCR, one entry per CDR3 protein. Here the sample spans 10,000 to 15,000 distinct CDR3 sequences, 40% to 60% being singletons. No antigen has been assigned to these receptors. The treatment denotes: roughly 11-day PBMC culture with coronavirus spike peptide pools or control peptides (ViraFEST assay). Sequences were obtained from CD4+ T cells from blood, cultured in vitro. Receptor source: a human donor who had recovered from COVID-19.

This clonotype occurred a few times. The J gene is TRBJ2-3, the V gene TRBV20-1; TRBD1 or TRBD2 may be the D gene (5 bases each). This CDR3 region has 13 residues. Looked up from germline, CDR1 is DFQATT and CDR2 is SNEGSKA (reference sequence). Trimming removed 4 bases at V and 3 bases at J, with 11 bases between. CDR3 protein: CSATGTTTDTQYF. In DNA form, the CDR3 reads TGCAGTGCTACCGGGACCACAACAGATACGCAGTATTTT.

The chain uses TRBV28 and TRBJ2-1; D gene unclear. The germline V and J ends were trimmed by 6 bases and 9 bases, with 6 bases remaining between them. The CDR3 covers 10 residues. CDR1 is MDHEN and CDR2 is SYDVKM in the germline V gene. CDR3: CASSGREQFF. The DNA of the CDR3 is TGTGCCAGCAGCGGACGTGAGCAGTTCTTC.

The chain's CDR3 is CASSLRGAGGNTIYF. DNA of the CDR3: TGTGCCAGCAGCTTAAGGGGGGCGGGTGGAAACACCATATATTTT. The rearrangement links TRBV7-2 to TRBJ1-3; TRBD1 is a possible D gene (6 bases). Germline-derived CDR1 and CDR2 are SGHTA and FQGNSA. The CDR3 is 15 residues long. Trimming stripped 2 bases from V and 3 bases from J, with 11 bases between.

This sequence joins TRBV5-1 and TRBJ1-1, with a weak D call TRBD1 (6 bases). V lost 3 bases and J 3 bases, leaving 15 bases between the germline ends. Looked up from germline, CDR1 is SGHRS and CDR2 is YFSETQ. This CDR3 spans 15 amino acids. The CDR3 region has the DNA TGCGCCAGCAGCTGGGGGAGGGGGAGAGACACTGAAGCTTTCTTT. Translating it yields CASSWGRGRDTEAFF.

The chain carries TRBV20-1 and TRBJ2-7; D ambiguous. CDR1 and CDR2 from the germline V gene are DFQATT and SNEGSKA (reference sequence). V lost 5 bases to trimming and J lost 2 bases, with 16 bases between them. CDR3 length: 14 residues. The CDR3 bases are TGCAGTGCTCCCGCGGTGAATAATGCCTACGAGCAGTACTTC. Amino acids: CSAPAVNNAYEQYF.

The V and J genes are TRBV6-1 and TRBJ2-7; D gene unclear. Germline V gene sequence: CDR1 MNHNS, CDR2 SASEGT. With 0 bases removed from V and 3 bases from J, the gap between germline ends came to 0 bases. There are 11 residues in the CDR3. The CDR3 nucleotides are TGTGCCAGCAGTGAAGCCTACGAGCAGTACTTC. It translates to CASSEAYEQYF.

This chain joins TRBV2 and TRBJ2-2; TRBD1 matches at 9 bases. CDR3 length equals 14 residues. The ends lost 8 bases at V and 3 bases at J; junction bases unmatched: 4. Germline CDR1 SNHLY, CDR2 FYNNEI. CDR3 in amino acids: CASRTGVYTGELFF. CDR3 DNA sequence: TGTGCCAGCCGGACAGGGGTTTACACCGGGGAGCTGTTTTTT.

This chain uses TRBV6-5 with TRBJ2-7; D perhaps matches TRBD1 (5 bases). The V and J ends lost 4 bases and 6 bases respectively, with 16 bases between them. This CDR3 has 14 residues. Germline V gene sequence: CDR1 MNHEY, CDR2 SVGAGI. DNA for the CDR3: TGTGCCAGCAGTTCCACCCAGGGCGAGCCCGAGCAGTACTTC. This encodes CASSSTQGEPEQYF.